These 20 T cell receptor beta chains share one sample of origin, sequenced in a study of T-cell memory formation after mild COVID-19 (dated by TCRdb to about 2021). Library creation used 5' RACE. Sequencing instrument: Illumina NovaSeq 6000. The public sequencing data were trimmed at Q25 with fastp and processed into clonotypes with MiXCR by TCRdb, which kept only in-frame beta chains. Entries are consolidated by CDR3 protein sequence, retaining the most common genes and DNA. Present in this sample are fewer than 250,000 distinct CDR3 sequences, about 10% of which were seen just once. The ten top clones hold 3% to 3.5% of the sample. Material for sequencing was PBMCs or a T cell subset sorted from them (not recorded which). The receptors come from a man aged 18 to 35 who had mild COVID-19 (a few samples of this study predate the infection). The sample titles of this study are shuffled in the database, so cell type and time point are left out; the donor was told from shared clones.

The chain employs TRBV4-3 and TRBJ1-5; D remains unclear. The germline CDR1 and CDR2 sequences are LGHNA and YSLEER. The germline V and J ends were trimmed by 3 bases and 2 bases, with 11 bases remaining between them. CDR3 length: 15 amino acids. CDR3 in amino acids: CASSQDLRGNQPQHF. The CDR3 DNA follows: TGCGCCAGCAGCCAGGACCTCCGGGGCAATCAGCCCCAGCATTTT.

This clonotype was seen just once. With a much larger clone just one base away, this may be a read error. The CDR3 protein is CASSSGTGGWEQSF. DNA of the CDR3: TGCGCCAGCAGTTCCGGGACAGGGGGCTGGGAGCAGTCCTTC. V usage is TRBV5-1 and J usage is TRBJ2-1, with TRBD1 matching 12 bases. Germline-derived CDR1 and CDR2 are SGHRS and YFSETQ. This CDR3 comprises 14 residues.

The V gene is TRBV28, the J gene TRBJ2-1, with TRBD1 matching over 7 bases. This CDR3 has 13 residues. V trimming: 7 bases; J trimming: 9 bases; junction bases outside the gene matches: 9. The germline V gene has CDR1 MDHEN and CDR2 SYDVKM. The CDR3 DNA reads TGTGCCAGCATAGCTCCAGGGGGAAGTGAGCAGTTCTTC. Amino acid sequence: CASIAPGGSEQFF.

The CDR3 sequence is CASSDQGDYQPQHF. The CDR3 nucleotides are TGTGCCAGCAGTGATCAGGGAGACTATCAGCCCCAGCATTTT. The chain employs TRBV6-1 and TRBJ1-5, with D possibly matching TRBD1 (5 bases). This CDR3 has 14 amino acids. Trimming removed 3 bases at V and 5 bases at J, with 11 bases between. Per the germline V gene, CDR1 is MNHNS and CDR2 is SASEGT.

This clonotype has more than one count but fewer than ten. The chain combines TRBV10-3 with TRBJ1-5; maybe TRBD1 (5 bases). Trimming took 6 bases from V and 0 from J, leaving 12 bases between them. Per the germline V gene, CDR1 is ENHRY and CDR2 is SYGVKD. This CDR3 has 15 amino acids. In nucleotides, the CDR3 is TGTGCCATCAGCCCGACAGCAAATAGCAATCAGCCCCAGCATTTT. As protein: CAISPTANSNQPQHF.

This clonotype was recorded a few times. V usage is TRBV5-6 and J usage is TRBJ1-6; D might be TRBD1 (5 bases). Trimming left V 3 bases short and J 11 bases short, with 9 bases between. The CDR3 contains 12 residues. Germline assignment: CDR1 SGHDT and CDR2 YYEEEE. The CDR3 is CASSSRGPPLHF. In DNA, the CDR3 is TGTGCCAGCAGCTCCCGGGGACCACCCCTCCACTTT.

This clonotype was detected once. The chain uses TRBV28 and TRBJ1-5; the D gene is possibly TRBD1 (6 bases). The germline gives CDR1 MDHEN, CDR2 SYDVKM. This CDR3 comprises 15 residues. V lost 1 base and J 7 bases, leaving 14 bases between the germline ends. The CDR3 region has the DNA TGTGCCAGCAGTTTATACACCACAGGGAGGCAGCCCCAGCATTTT. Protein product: CASSLYTTGRQPQHF. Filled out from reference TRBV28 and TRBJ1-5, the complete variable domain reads DVKVTQSSRYLVKRTGEKVFLECVQDMDHENMFWYRQDPGLGLRLIYFSYDVKMKEKGDIPEGYSVSREKKERFSLILESASTNQTSMYLCASSLYTTGRQPQHFGDGTRLSIL.

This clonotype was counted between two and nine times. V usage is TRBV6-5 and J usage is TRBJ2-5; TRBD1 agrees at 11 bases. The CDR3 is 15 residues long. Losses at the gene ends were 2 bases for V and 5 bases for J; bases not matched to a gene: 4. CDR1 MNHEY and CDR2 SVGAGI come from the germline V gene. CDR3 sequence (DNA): TGTGCCAGCAGTTACGGTGGGACAGGGGGGGAGACCCAGTACTTC. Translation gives CASSYGGTGGETQYF.

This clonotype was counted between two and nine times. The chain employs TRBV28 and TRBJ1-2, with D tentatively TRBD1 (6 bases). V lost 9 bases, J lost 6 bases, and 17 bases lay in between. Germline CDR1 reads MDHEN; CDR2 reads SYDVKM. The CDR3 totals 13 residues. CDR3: CASLRGGRNGYTF. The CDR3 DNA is TGTGCCAGTCTTAGGGGGGGCAGGAATGGCTACACCTTC.

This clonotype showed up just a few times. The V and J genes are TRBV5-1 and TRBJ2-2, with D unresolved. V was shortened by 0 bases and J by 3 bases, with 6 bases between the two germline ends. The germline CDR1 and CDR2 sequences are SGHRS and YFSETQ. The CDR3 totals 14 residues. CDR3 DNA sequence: TGCGCCAGCAGCTTGGGGTACGACACCGGGGAGCTGTTTTTT. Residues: CASSLGYDTGELFF.

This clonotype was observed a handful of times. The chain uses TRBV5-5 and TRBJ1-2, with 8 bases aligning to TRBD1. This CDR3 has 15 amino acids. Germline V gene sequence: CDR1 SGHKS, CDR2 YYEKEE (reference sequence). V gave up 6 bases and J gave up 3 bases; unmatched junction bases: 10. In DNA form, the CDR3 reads TGTGCCAGCACCCTCTGGGCAGGGGGCGACTATGGCTACACCTTC. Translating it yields CASTLWAGGDYGYTF.

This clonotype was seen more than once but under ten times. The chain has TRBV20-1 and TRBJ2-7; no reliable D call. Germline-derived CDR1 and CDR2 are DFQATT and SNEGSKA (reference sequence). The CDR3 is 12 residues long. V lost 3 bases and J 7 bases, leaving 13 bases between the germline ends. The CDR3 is CSASPYLGEQYV. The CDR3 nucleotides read TGCAGTGCTAGTCCCTACCTTGGGGAGCAGTACGTC.

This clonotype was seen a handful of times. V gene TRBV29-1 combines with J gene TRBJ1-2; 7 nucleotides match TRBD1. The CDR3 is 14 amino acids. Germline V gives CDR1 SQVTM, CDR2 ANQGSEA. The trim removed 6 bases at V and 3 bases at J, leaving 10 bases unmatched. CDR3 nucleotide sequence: TGCAGCGTAAAACAGGGGACTTGGGACTATGGCTACACCTTC. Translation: CSVKQGTWDYGYTF.

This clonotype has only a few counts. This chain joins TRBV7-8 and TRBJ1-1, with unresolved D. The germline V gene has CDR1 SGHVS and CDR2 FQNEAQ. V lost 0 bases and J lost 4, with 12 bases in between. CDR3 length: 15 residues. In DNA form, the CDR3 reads TGTGCCAGCAGCTTAGCGAACAGATTCGGCACTGAAGCTTTCTTT. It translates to CASSLANRFGTEAFF.

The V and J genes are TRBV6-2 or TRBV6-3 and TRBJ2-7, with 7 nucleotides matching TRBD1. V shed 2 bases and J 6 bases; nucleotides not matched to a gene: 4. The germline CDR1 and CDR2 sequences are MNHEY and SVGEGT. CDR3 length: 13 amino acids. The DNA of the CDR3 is TGTGCCAGCAGTTACCAGGACAGGACCGAGCAGTACTTC. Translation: CASSYQDRTEQYF.

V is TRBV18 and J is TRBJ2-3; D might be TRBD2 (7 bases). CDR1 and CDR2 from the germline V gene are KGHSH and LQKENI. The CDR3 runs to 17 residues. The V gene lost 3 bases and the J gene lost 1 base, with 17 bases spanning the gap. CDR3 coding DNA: TGTGCCAGCTCACCCCCCAACCAGGGGAGGGGCACAGATACGCAGTATTTT. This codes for CASSPPNQGRGTDTQYF.

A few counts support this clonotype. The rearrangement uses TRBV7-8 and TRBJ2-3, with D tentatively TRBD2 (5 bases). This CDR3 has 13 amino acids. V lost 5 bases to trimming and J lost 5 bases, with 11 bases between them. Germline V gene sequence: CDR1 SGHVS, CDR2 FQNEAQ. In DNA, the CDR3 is TGTGCCAGCAGCCTAGGGAGAAAAGATACGCAGTATTTT. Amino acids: CASSLGRKDTQYF.

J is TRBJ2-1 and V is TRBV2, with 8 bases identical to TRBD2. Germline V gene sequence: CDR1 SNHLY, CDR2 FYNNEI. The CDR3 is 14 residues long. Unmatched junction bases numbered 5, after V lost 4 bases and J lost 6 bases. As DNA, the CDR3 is TGTGCCAGCAGTGGTAGCGGGGTTACCAATGAGCAGTTCTTC. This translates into CASSGSGVTNEQFF.

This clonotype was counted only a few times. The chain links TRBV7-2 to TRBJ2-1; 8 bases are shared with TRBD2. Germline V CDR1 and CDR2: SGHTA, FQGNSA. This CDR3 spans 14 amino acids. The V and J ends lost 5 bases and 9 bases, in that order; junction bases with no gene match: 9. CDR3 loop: CASSVTGGRAEQFF. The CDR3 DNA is TGTGCCAGCAGCGTAACGGGGGGGCGGGCTGAGCAGTTCTTC.

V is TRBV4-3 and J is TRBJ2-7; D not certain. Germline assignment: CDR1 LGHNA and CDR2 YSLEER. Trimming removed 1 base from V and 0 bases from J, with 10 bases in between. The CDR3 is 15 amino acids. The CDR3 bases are TGCGCCAGCAGCCAAGTTGTTGTGGCCTCCTACGAGCAGTACTTC. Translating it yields CASSQVVVASYEQYF.